A selection of T cell receptor beta chains follows, all from one sample in a study of siplizumab effects on memory and regulatory T cells. Produced via immunoSEQ multiplex PCR; TCRdb's table is partial and in-frame only. The sample shows some 40,000 clones, roughly 90% of them seen only once. Source material: naive CD4+ T cells sorted from blood. Receptors originate from a human donor in good health. CDR3s include the opening cysteine and the closing phenylalanine or tryptophan. A D gene is named only where the DNA matches it firmly. Size tells how often a clone was seen (once, few, many) or the class of an expanded clone, and some rows leave it out.

cdr3_aa cdr3_nt clone_size j_call v_call d_call
CASSSRGPGPYGYTF TGTGCCAGCAGCTCCCGCGGCCCGGGACCCTATGGCTACACCTTC . TRBJ1-2 TRBV11-1 .
CASSEDTTAGNTEAFF TGTGCCAGCAGTGAAGATACGACAGCTGGAAACACTGAAGCTTTCTTT . TRBJ1-1 TRBV6-1 .
CASSQDPLGPRPQHF TGCGCCAGCAGCCAGGATCCCCTTGGGCCGCGGCCCCAGCATTTT . TRBJ1-5 TRBV4-1 .
CASSSPEGTSPNEKLFF TGTGCCAGCAGCTCTCCAGAGGGGACGTCCCCGAATGAAAAACTGTTTTTT . TRBJ1-4 TRBV28 .
CASRMNTEAFF TGTGCCAGCAGAATGAACACTGAAGCTTTCTTT . TRBJ1-1 TRBV27 .
CASSLVAGTGELFF TGTGCCAGCAGCTTAGTTGCGGGCACCGGGGAGCTGTTTTTT . TRBJ2-2 TRBV7-2 .
CASSRLGLAGAYATYEQYF TGTGCCAGCTCACGCTTGGGACTAGCGGGGGCCTACGCTACCTACGAGCAGTACTTC . TRBJ2-7 TRBV18 TRBD2
CAIKPAGGLGVSADTQYF TGTGCCATCAAGCCAGCGGGGGGGCTTGGAGTTAGCGCAGATACGCAGTATTTT . TRBJ2-3 TRBV10-3 TRBD2
CASRASGNTIYF TGCGCCAGCAGAGCAAGTGGAAACACCATATATTTT . TRBJ1-3 TRBV5-1 .
CASSVRHLTNTEAFF TGTGCCAGCAGTGTCAGACACCTCACGAACACTGAAGCTTTCTTT . TRBJ1-1 TRBV6-1 .
CASSLYRGNTEAFF TGTGCCAGCAGCCTTTATAGGGGGAACACTGAAGCTTTCTTT . TRBJ1-1 TRBV7-9 .
CASSDRPLPGANVLTF TGTGCCAGCAGCGACAGGCCGTTGCCTGGGGCCAACGTCCTGACTTTC once TRBJ2-6 TRBV5-5 .
CASSSFPGGQSYEQYF TGTGCCAGCAGCTCCTTTCCAGGAGGACAGTCCTACGAGCAGTACTTC . TRBJ2-7 TRBV11-2 .
CASSLGDSLLYEQYF TGTGCCAGCAGCTTAGGGGACAGCCTCCTCTACGAGCAGTACTTC . TRBJ2-7 TRBV5-8 TRBD1
CASTSGANVLTF TGTGCCAGTACATCTGGGGCCAACGTCCTGACTTTC . TRBJ2-6 TRBV6-5 .
CASSYSIQETQYF TGTGCCAGCAGTTACTCGATCCAAGAGACCCAGTACTTC . TRBJ2-5 TRBV6-5 .
CASSLTATGETQYF TGCGCCAGCAGCCTGACTGCCACAGGAGAGACCCAGTACTTC . TRBJ2-5 TRBV5-1 .
CASSLPGGNTIYF TGTGCCAGCAGTCTACCTGGAGGAAACACCATATATTTT . TRBJ1-3 TRBV7-8 .
CASSKGQRNTEAFF TGTGCCAGCAGTAAGGGACAGAGGAACACTGAAGCTTTCTTT . TRBJ1-1 TRBV5-8 TRBD1
CAWSFTSGYEQYF TGTGCCTGGAGCTTTACTAGCGGCTACGAGCAGTACTTC . TRBJ2-7 TRBV30 TRBD2
CASSRTGYYGYTF TGTGCCAGCAGCCGGACAGGGTACTATGGCTACACCTTC . TRBJ1-2 TRBV7-9 TRBD1
CASSPTWAGNHGYTF TGTGCCAGCAGTCCTACCTGGGCAGGGAACCATGGCTACACCTTC . TRBJ1-2 TRBV27 .
CASSPLRGPKYEQYF TGTGCCAGCAGCCCCCTCCGGGGCCCCAAATACGAGCAGTACTTC once TRBJ2-7 TRBV11-2 .
CASSRTGSSGANVLTF TGTGCCAGCAGTCGTACAGGTAGCTCTGGGGCCAACGTCCTGACTTTC . TRBJ2-6 TRBV27 .
CASSLVANTEAFF TGTGCCAGCAGCCTCGTGGCGAACACTGAAGCTTTCTTT . TRBJ1-1 TRBV5-4 .
CASSIVGRGNTEAFF TGTGCCAGTAGTATAGTAGGGCGGGGGAACACTGAAGCTTTCTTT . TRBJ1-1 TRBV19 .
CASSLSSQYF TGTGCCAGCAGCTTGAGTTCCCAGTATTTT . TRBJ2-3 TRBV7-9 .
CASSGTSGRHEQFF TGTGCCAGCAGTGGTACTAGCGGGAGACATGAGCAGTTCTTC . TRBJ2-1 TRBV25-1 TRBD2
CASTNPQGATIEAFF TGTGCCAGCACCAACCCCCAGGGGGCGACGATTGAAGCTTTCTTT . TRBJ1-1 TRBV7-9 TRBD1
CASSNGQGDYGYTF TGCGCCAGCAGCAACGGACAGGGCGACTATGGCTACACCTTC . TRBJ1-2 TRBV5-1 TRBD1
CASSVDYTIYEQYF TGTGCCAGCAGCGTCGACTACACCATCTACGAGCAGTACTTC . TRBJ2-7 TRBV6-1 .
CASSLVWDASLDGYTF TGCGCCAGCAGCTTGGTTTGGGACGCGTCTCTCGATGGCTACACCTTC once TRBJ1-2 TRBV5-1 .
CASWRYSYEQYF TGTGCCAGTTGGAGGTACTCCTACGAGCAGTACTTC . TRBJ2-7 TRBV6-5 .
CATSRGGVNTGELFF TGCGCCACCAGCAGAGGCGGAGTAAACACCGGGGAGCTGTTTTTT . TRBJ2-2 TRBV15 .
CASSTSGYVTEAFF TGTGCCAGCAGTACCTCTGGGTACGTCACTGAAGCTTTCTTT . TRBJ1-1 TRBV27 .
CASSHKLAEETQYF TGCGCCAGCAGCCACAAACTAGCGGAAGAGACCCAGTACTTC . TRBJ2-5 TRBV4-1 TRBD2
CASSDASGGYEQYF TGTGCCAGCAGTGATGCGTCAGGGGGCTACGAGCAGTACTTC . TRBJ2-7 TRBV25-1 TRBD1
CAEGHSGANVLTF TGTGCCGAAGGGCACTCTGGGGCCAACGTCCTGACTTTC . TRBJ2-6 TRBV7-9 .
CASSFLGDGYTF TGTGCCAGCAGCTTCCTGGGGGATGGCTACACCTTC . TRBJ1-2 TRBV5-6 .
CASSLSGPTNTGELFF TGTGCCAGCAGCTTATCGGGACCGACGAACACCGGGGAGCTGTTTTTT once TRBJ2-2 TRBV5-5 .
CASSPWGGEPQHF TGTGCCAGCAGCCCTTGGGGAGGGGAGCCCCAGCATTTT . TRBJ1-5 TRBV5-6 .
CASSWGDHFQFF TGTGCCAGCAGCTGGGGGGACCATTTTCAGTTCTTC . TRBJ2-1 TRBV11-3 .
CAISVSGGTDTQYF TGTGCCATCAGTGTGTCGGGGGGCACAGATACGCAGTATTTT . TRBJ2-3 TRBV10-3 .
CASSLRTGEQYF TGTGCCAGCAGCCTCCGGACAGGCGAGCAGTACTTC few TRBJ2-7 TRBV11-3 TRBD1
CASSILPGQRRTGELFF TGTGCCAGTAGTATACTTCCGGGACAGAGGCGAACCGGGGAGCTGTTTTTT . TRBJ2-2 TRBV19 TRBD1
CASSYSTGNGVDGYTF TGTGCCAGCAGTTATTCCACAGGGAATGGCGTGGATGGCTACACCTTC . TRBJ1-2 TRBV6-6 .
CASSSLANSDEQYF TGCGCCAGCAGCTCCTTGGCTAACAGTGACGAGCAGTACTTC . TRBJ2-7 TRBV5-1 .
CASRIQGAGETQYF TGTGCCAGCAGGATACAGGGGGCTGGGGAGACCCAGTACTTC . TRBJ2-5 TRBV27 TRBD1
CASSRELSNQPQHF TGTGCCAGTAGCCGGGAACTCAGCAATCAGCCCCAGCATTTT . TRBJ1-5 TRBV19 .
CASSRRTGGDTEAFF TGTGCCAGCAGCCGACGGACAGGGGGGGACACTGAAGCTTTCTTT . TRBJ1-1 TRBV4-2 TRBD1
CASSIGQESGELFF TGTGCCAGCTCAATCGGACAGGAAAGCGGGGAGCTGTTTTTT . TRBJ2-2 TRBV18 TRBD1